This TCR beta chain was documented in a study of blood T cell repertoires in COVID-19. Study background: T cells, B-cell-depleted T cells, or PBMCs supplied cDNA or gDNA.

V trimming: 5 bases; J trimming: 6 bases; junction bases outside the gene matches: 9. CDR1 is SEHNR and CDR2 is FQNEAQ in the germline V gene (reference sequence). This CDR3 region has 17 residues. The table came from immunoSEQ multiplex PCR; TCRdb's copy has only in-frame clones and leaves some out. The table lists some 120,000 clones, 90% of them singletons. The sequenced sample consisted of peripheral blood. The TCR originated in a man aged 45 to 65 with active COVID-19. The V gene is TRBV7-9, the J gene TRBJ2-1, with TRBD2 identical over 14 bases. Written as DNA, the CDR3 is TGTGCCAGCAGCCCCCGGACTAGCGGGAGGAAGGGCAATGAGCAGTTCTTC. Encoded protein: CASSPRTSGRKGNEQFF. The entire variable domain, with the rest obtained from reference TRBV7-9 and TRBJ2-1, is as follows: DTGVSQNPRHKITKRGQNVTFRCDPISEHNRLYWYRQTLGQGPEFLTYFQNEAQLEKSRLLSDRFSAERPKGSFSTLEIQRTEQGDSAMYLCASSPRTSGRKGNEQFFGPGTRLTVL.